This T cell receptor (beta chain) is from a study of cytomegalovirus exposure and HLA in healthy donors listed by TCRdb under 2017. Concerning the study at large: In an earlier analysis of under 600 of the donors, about 260 Gb of sequence data and 90 million to 130 million unique TCR beta sequences from approximately 180 million T cells were reported. Among almost 400 genotyped donors of the cohort, an average of approximately 240,000 unique TCR beta nucleotide sequences were sequenced per donor, about a sixth of them non-productive. About 300 gigabases of sequencing data and approximately 93 million unique TCR sequences were included in an early release covering 500 to 750 HLA-typed donors. The study aimed to test whether cataloging public T cell receptors could reveal signatures of past pathogen exposure. The number of typed donors differed by locus: roughly 629-640 for A, B, C, DRB1 and DQB1; approximately 530 for DQA1; 600 to 610 for DPA1; and some 450 for DPB1. A later genetic analysis took genome-wide SNP genotypes for 398 of the 666 donors and used that subset as a discovery cohort. About five DR-DQ haplotypes were handled as single units for association and clustering, since linkage in the cohort was strong. In addition to the first cohort of 666 subjects, a separate validation cohort of 100 to 150 different subjects was used. An earlier analysis of approximately 640 of the donors applied high-throughput TCR beta sequencing to assess whether each TCR beta V gene segment acted as functional or pseudogenic. The study used immunosequencing to profile the T cell repertoires of 666 subjects and linked those repertoires to cytomegalovirus serostatus. Every repertoire in the discovery cohort had been generated on one and the same sequencing platform. High-throughput TCR immunosequencing, statistical association of individual TCRs with disease status, and machine learning were combined to predict cytomegalovirus infection status. To study patterns of TCR occurrence, a later analysis re-analyzed previously published TCR beta repertoires from more than 550 donors and added high-resolution HLA genotyping. Alongside the repertoire data, information on donor age, sex, ethnicity and CMV serostatus was compiled. In the later analysis, no new phenotypic data were used to find candidate immune exposures; instead, reliance was placed on TCR beta sequences and their occurrence across donors. Both class I and class II loci were covered by HLA typing, at four-digit resolution. The genetic ancestry cluster associated with self-reported Caucasian donors included over 65% of the approximately 410 genotyped donors. The full study reports these points: In vitro tests confirmed that three of the cytomegalovirus-associated TCR beta chains recognize cytomegalovirus antigens. A later analysis reported that several top co-occurrence clusters appeared linked to parvovirus B19, influenza, CMV and Epstein-Barr virus. According to the authors, the approach could potentially be generalized to other disease states and immunological phenotypes. According to a later analysis, TCR association rates differed among HLA loci, with DRB1 alleles showing the most associated TCRs and HLA-C alleles showing the fewest. Specific HLA alleles were associated with roughly 17,000 TCR beta sequences at a false discovery rate of 0.05 in a later analysis. Roughly uniform sequencing depth across donors was assumed in presence/absence analyses, although this assumption may not hold. In a later analysis, HLA-associated TCR beta chains were found to be more clonally expanded and to have lower generation probabilities than equally common non-associated chains. An association between a missense DCLRE1C variant and V-gene and J-gene trimming of TCR beta chains was found in a later genetic analysis and replicated in an independent cohort. For the cohort, immune exposure information was limited to CMV serostatus. A later genetic analysis reported fewer N-insertions in productive TCRs among donors in an Asian-associated ancestry cluster than the approximately 700-donor mean. Most TCR sequences were observed very rarely across donors, whereas some public TCRs were present in many individuals. A cluster of highly shared sequence variants was judged likely to be a technical artifact of the sequencing pipeline. Most CMV-associated TCR beta chains appeared to be HLA-restricted in a later analysis, and the HLA associations seemed to be driven largely by CMV exposure. Some IMGT-functional V segments, including TRBV6-2 and TRBV6-3, could not be told apart with the 87-base-pair reads, so those segments were excluded. In an earlier analysis of fewer than 750 of the donors, most TCR beta V segments were observed in productive rearrangements about 90% or about 30% of the time, broadly matching IMGT annotations. The study gave a list of 150 to 200 TCR beta chains associated with cytomegalovirus. This cohort had only TCR beta chains sequenced, and the lack of alpha or paired-chain data limited which features could be detected. The classifier was reported to diagnose cytomegalovirus status with high specificity and sensitivity in both the original and validation cohorts. A further reported finding was that TCR beta sequences accurately predicted the HLA-A and HLA-B alleles for most subjects in the first cohort. When HLA alleles, especially DR and DQ, strongly co-occurred, attributing TCR associations to individual alleles was difficult. Because counts were too low, around 18 rarely observed V segments, including chromosome 9 orphons, were left out of the earlier analysis of about 620 of the donors. Correlated functional status among segregating V segments might be attributable to linkage disequilibrium, but an unknown experimental factor could not be ruled out. HLA typing was unavailable for some donors at each locus, so association tests used only the typed subset.

For this chain, trimming is 1 base at the V end and 3 bases at the J end, and the number of junction bases without a gene match is 4. Based on the germline V gene, the CDR1 and CDR2 sequences are LGHNA and YNFKEQ. Spanning cysteine to phenylalanine, the CDR3 consists of 15 amino acids. The read is trimmed to its CDR3 DNA, 45 bases read in frame from base 1. To prepare the library, the immunoSEQ multiplex PCR assay was applied. A mixture of 60 forward primers for TCR Vbeta segments and 13 reverse primers for TCR Jbeta segments was used in the multiplex PCR. Amplification of the CDR3 region of rearranged TCR beta genes was performed with a multiplex PCR assay on genomic DNA. On the Illumina HiSeq System, the amplified TCR beta libraries were sequenced as 87-base-pair reads. The authors' pipeline ran thus. Across the 640 or so repertoires, a later analysis counted approximately 75 million unique TCR beta chains, approximately 12 million of which were shared by at least two donors. A nearest-neighbor algorithm error-corrected the raw reads and collapsed the reads into unique sequences, merging closely related sequences to remove PCR and sequencing errors. CDR3 sequences were aligned to IMGT reference sequences to assign V, D and J gene segments. For a sequence to be retained, a match of at least six nucleotides to both a V gene segment and a J gene segment was required. A rearrangement was called productive if the CDR3 had no stop codons and remained in frame with V and J, and every other rearrangement was called non-productive. CDR3 was defined according to IMGT convention as the region running from the second conserved V-encoded cysteine to the conserved J-encoded phenylalanine. The earlier analysis of some 540 of the donors excluded any sequence lacking an unambiguous match to a single V gene segment. In an earlier analysis of approximately 590 of the donors, a V segment was called functional when productive rearrangements were above 56.7%, and segregating when the standard deviation between donors exceeded 5%. A statistical classification framework was developed to diagnose cytomegalovirus status using the catalog of TCR beta chain sequences. V and J gene assignment, in a later analysis, came from comparing TCR nucleotide sequences with IMGT/GENE-DB human TR gene sequences. Using the TCRdist pipeline, a later analysis assigned CDR3 sequences along with most-parsimonious VDJ recombination scenarios. In a later analysis, every TCR beta chain was defined by the combination of its CDR3 amino acid sequence and its V-gene family, and reads without a unique V-gene family were dropped. In a later analysis, several hundred highly shared, low-generation-probability nucleotide sequences were removed to address suspected cross-contamination and a sequencing artifact. A later analysis calculated a clonal expansion index for each public chain from normalized within-repertoire ranks of inferred template counts. Generation probabilities in a later analysis came from a VDJ recombination model fitted to out-of-frame rearrangements, and those results were checked against IGoR. A later analysis scored TCR-TCR, TCR-HLA and TCR-CMV co-occurrence with hypergeometric tests, applying a repertoire-size bias correction to TCR pairs. A later analysis estimated false discovery rates by permuting HLA or CMV assignments 20 times. In a later analysis, co-occurring TCRs were grouped using DBSCAN, with TCRdist sequence similarity added in when clustering inside HLA-allele-positive subsets. Co-occurrence clustering excluded repertoires with fewer than 30,000 or more than 120,000 public chains, plus five with anomalous nucleotide sharing. In its TCRdb copy, this immuneACCESS table keeps in-frame sequences only and misses some clones. Where compared with another copy, unresolved V genes explain less than half of these, and the others have no known cause. For V, J and clone size, that table is used; D and trimming come from the DNA. Across this sample there are about 89,000 clones, with 65% to 80% seen only once. The ten largest clones take up over 9% of the sample.

Comment on this clone: Its binding antigen is unknown. No base qualities exist here, and no much larger clone lies one base off it.

In total, approximately 700 healthy bone marrow donors made up the cohort. At the time of sampling, every cohort member was nominally healthy, though immune exposures that went unrecorded were likely present. The donor was CMV seropositive and belonged to the group of 250 to 300 seropositive cohort members. A peripheral blood sample was provided by each donor, and peripheral blood mononuclear cells were used for TCR beta sequencing. Genomic DNA extraction from the blood cell samples was performed with the Qiagen DNeasy Blood Extraction Kit. Material for sequencing was PBMCs. The chain employs TRBV4-2 and TRBJ2-3, and 7 junction bases match TRBD1. The origin of this receptor is a man aged 25 to 40 in good health and CMV-seropositive. The DNA sequence follows: TGTGCCAGCAGCCAAGCCACAGGGGAAACAGATACGCAGTATTTT. Translated, this gives CASSQATGETDTQYF.